The clone carrying this TCR beta chain occurred a few times. The target antigen is unknown. With 3 bases clipped from V and 9 bases from J, the junction kept 9 bases outside the gene matches. Germline lookup yields CDR1 SGHDT and CDR2 YYEEEE. The CDR3 extends over 15 amino acids. This sample is part of a study of cytomegalovirus exposure and HLA in healthy donors. Study-wide context: From donors who were HLA-typed, an early data release held approximately 91 million unique TCRs. Of the donors genotyped, a few hundred in all, 75% to 85% fell in the Caucasian-associated ancestry cluster. Study-level findings and limits: It was assumed in the presence/absence analyses that sequencing depth was roughly uniform across donors. The study reported that TCR beta sequences accurately predicted HLA-A and HLA-B alleles in most subjects.

Primers: 60 Vbeta forward and 13 Jbeta reverse. TCRdb's copy holds only in-frame clones and misses some; the assay was immunoSEQ multiplex PCR. This table holds approximately 100,000 clones, 75% found once. The rearrangement uses TRBV5-6 and TRBJ1-6, with 7 bases matching TRBD1. The sequence was collected from a man aged 50-60 years in good health and CMV-seronegative. The sequencing sample was made of PBMCs. In nucleotides, the CDR3 is TGTGCCAGCAGCTACCGGGACAGAGGCACTTCACCCCTCCACTTT. This sequence encodes CASSYRDRGTSPLHF.